This entry concerns a single T cell receptor beta chain. This sample is drawn from a study of blood T cell repertoires in COVID-19. Study summary: Collection of acute and convalescent COVID-19 samples took place in the United States, Italy and Spain. Nucleic acid was either cDNA or gDNA, and it came from T cells, B-cell-depleted T cells, or PBMCs.

In the authors' methods: Researchers report that nucleated cell counts were estimated from reference gene primer amplification. Using immunoSEQ multiplex PCR, the repertoire was profiled, and TCRdb retains in-frame clones only, with some absent. V and J calls and clone size are given by that table; D and trimming were obtained from the DNA. In the table there are a few hundred thousand clones, around 87% of which are singletons. Trimming shortened V by 3 bases and J by 3 bases, and 12 bases separated the two germline ends. Germline values: CDR1 LNHDA, CDR2 SQIVND (reference sequence). The CDR3 runs to 14 residues.

Sequencing input: peripheral blood. The sequence came from a woman aged 25 to 39 who had recovered from COVID-19. The rearrangement uses TRBV19 and TRBJ2-7; tentative D call: TRBD2 (5 bases). The CDR3 sequence is CASSMSSGNYEQYF. The CDR3 DNA follows: TGTGCCAGTAGTATGTCCAGCGGCAACTACGAGCAGTACTTC. The whole variable domain, filled in from reference TRBV19 and TRBJ2-7, reads DGGITQSPKYLFRKEGQNVTLSCEQNLNHDAMYWYRQDPGQGLRLIYYSQIVNDFQKGDIAEGYSVSREKKESFPLTVTSAQKNPTAFYLCASSMSSGNYEQYFGPGTRLTVT.